This TCR beta chain was identified in a study of naive and memory T cell subsets. The sample holds a few counts of this clonotype. At one of its ends the junction is not consistent with the germline gene, which may arise from a read error. Treatment described: skin biopsy from PPD injection site in Mantoux-positive individual. The library had UMIs added by 3' ligation of an oligonucleotide to TCR cDNA. This CDR3 comprises 9 residues. CDR1 and CDR2 from the germline V gene are DFQATT and SNEGSKA (reference sequence). Ligated cDNA underwent four rounds of PCR with nested alpha and beta constant region primers and SP2. Reverse transcription of blood and skin TCR RNA was primed at alpha and beta constant regions. TCRdb itself ran the UMI-ligation and nested PCR reads through MiXCR, one entry per CDR3 protein. This table holds tens of thousands of distinct CDR3 sequences, less than 8.5% found once.

Sample: skin, taken from a tuberculin skin test site. The sequence was obtained from an adult in good health. The gene calls are TRBV20-1 and TRBJ1-2, with D hard to call. CDR3 sequence reads: CSANDRAPF. The CDR3 DNA reads as TGCAGTGCCAATGACCGGGCACCCTTC.